This T cell receptor (beta chain) was documented in a study of post-analysis software for immune sequencing data. Overall study: The disease courses covered relapsing-remitting, secondary progressive and progressive-relapsing multiple sclerosis. General study findings and limits: Controls had lower frequencies than patients of roughly five TRBV segments, which included TRBV5-6, TRBV5-1 and TRBV20-1. When the samples were clustered directly with F measure, those that had been prepared in the same batch showed strong co-clustering. Comparison with controls showed significantly lower normalized Chao1 diversity in multiple sclerosis patients.

The V end lost 6 bases, the J end lost 11 bases, and 19 bases lay between the germline ends. The CDR3 consists of 13 residues. This clonotype has more than one count but fewer than ten. Its antigen is not known. cDNA libraries for TCR beta contained unique molecular identifiers. Approximately 550,000 cDNA molecules came from approximately 1 to 10 million T cells. TCRdb called the PCR reads again in MiXCR, with one record for every CDR3 protein. The sample yields 700,000 to 900,000 distinct CDR3 sequences, 35% to 55% seen once. The TCR was taken from a girl aged 5-17 years with multiple sclerosis. The specimen sequenced was blood. This chain connects TRBV12-3 or TRBV12-4 to TRBJ2-5; a possible D gene is TRBD2 (5 bases). CDR3 in amino acids: CASSPEGPIFQYF. The CDR3 region has the DNA TGTGCCAGCAGCCCCGAGGGTCCAATTTTTCAGTACTTC.